The T cell receptor beta chain under discussion was sequenced for a study of shared clonotypes between healthy human individuals. Study in general: Each donor contributed plates that comprised three CD4 naive, three CD4 memory, two CD8 naive and one CD8 memory.

Germline values: CDR1 MNHEY, CDR2 SVGAGI. J was trimmed by 6 bases and V by 0 bases; bases with no gene match: 5. This CDR3 has 16 amino acids. Repertoires were generated with immunoSEQ multiplex PCR, while TCRdb's copy carries only in-frame clones and drops some. The data show about a million clones, more than 65% seen once. The sequence was obtained from a man aged 18 to 35 in good health. Sequenced input: memory CD4+ T cells sorted from blood. Subset in this sample: CD45RA-negative fraction. The chain joins TRBV6-5 to TRBJ2-2, with 9 bases that match TRBD2. CDR3 amino acids: CASSYSGLAAAGELFF. CDR3 bases: TGTGCCAGCAGTTACTCGGGACTAGCAGCGGCCGGGGAGCTGTTTTTT.